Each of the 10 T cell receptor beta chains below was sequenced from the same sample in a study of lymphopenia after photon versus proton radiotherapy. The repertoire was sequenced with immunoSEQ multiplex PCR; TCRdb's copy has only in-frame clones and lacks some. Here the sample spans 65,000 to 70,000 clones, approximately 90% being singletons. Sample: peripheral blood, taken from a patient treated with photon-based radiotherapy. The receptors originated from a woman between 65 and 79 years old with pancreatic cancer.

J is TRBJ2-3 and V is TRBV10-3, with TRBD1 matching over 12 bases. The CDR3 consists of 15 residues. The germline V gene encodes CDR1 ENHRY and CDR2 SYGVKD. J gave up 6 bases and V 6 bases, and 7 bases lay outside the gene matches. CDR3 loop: CAIRVPGQGADTQYF. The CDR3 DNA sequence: TGTGCCATCAGGGTCCCGGGACAGGGGGCGGATACGCAGTATTTT.

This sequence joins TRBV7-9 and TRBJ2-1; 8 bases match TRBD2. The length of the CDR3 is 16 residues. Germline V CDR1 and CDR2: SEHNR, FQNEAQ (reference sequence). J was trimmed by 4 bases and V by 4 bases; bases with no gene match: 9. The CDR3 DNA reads TGTGCCAGCAGCTCACCACTAGCGGACTTATACAATGAGCAGTTCTTC. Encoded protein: CASSSPLADLYNEQFF.

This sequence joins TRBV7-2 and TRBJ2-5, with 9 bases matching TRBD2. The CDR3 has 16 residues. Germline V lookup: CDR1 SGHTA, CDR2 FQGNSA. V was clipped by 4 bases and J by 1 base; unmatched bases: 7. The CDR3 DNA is TGTGCCAGCAGCTCGCGAGGTAGCGGGGGCCAAGAGACCCAGTACTTC. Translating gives CASSSRGSGGQETQYF.

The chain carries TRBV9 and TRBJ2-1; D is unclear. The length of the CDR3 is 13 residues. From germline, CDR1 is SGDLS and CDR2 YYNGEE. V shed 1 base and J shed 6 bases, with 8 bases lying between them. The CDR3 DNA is TGTGCCAGCAGCGTAATGGCAAGCAATGAGCAGTTCTTC. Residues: CASSVMASNEQFF.

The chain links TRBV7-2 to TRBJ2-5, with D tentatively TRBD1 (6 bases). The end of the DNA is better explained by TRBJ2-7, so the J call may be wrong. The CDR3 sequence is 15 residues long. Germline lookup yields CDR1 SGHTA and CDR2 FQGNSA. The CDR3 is CASSLGHGQSYEQYF. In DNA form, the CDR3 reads TGTGCCAGCAGCTTAGGACATGGACAGTCCTACGAGCAGTACTTC.

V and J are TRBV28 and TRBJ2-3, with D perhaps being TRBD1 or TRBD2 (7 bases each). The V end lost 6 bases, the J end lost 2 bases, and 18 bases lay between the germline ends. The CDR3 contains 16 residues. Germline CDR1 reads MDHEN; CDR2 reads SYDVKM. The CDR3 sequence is CASRHTGDYPTDTQYF. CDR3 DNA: TGTGCCAGCAGACATACAGGGGACTACCCCACAGATACGCAGTATTTT.

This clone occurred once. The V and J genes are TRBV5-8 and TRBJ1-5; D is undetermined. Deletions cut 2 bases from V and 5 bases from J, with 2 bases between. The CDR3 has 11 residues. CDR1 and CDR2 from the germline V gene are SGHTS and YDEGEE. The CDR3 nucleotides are TGTGCCAGCAGCTTAGATCAGCCCCAGCATTTT. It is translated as CASSLDQPQHF.

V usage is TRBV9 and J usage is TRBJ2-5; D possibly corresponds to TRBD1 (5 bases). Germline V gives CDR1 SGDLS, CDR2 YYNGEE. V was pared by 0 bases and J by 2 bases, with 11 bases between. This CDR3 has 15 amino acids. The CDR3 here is CASSVVSGPQETQYF. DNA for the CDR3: TGTGCCAGCAGCGTAGTGTCAGGGCCGCAAGAGACCCAGTACTTC.

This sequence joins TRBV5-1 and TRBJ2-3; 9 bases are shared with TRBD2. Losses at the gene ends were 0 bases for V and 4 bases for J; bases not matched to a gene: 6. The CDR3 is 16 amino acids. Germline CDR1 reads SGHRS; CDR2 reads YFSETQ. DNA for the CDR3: TGCGCCAGCAGCTTGGTCGGCGGGAGGGCCGCAGATACGCAGTATTTT. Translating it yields CASSLVGGRAADTQYF.

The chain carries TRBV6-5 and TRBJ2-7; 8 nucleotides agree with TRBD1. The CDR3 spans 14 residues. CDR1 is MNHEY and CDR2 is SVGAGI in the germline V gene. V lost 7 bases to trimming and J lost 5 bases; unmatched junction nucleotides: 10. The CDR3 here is CASTDMAGGDEQYF. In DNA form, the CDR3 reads TGTGCCAGCACTGACATGGCAGGGGGCGACGAGCAGTACTTC.